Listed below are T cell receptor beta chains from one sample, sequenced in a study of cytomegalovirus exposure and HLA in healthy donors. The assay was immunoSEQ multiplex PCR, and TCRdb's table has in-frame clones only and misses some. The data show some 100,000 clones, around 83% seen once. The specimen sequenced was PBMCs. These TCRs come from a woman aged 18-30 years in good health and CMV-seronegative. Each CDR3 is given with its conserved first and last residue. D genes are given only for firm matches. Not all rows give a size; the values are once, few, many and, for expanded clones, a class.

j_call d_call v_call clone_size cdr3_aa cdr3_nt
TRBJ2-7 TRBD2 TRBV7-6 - CASSLIRGGEQYF TGTGCCAGCAGCTTAATCCGGGGGGGCGAGCAGTACTTC
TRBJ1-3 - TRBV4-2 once CASSHTESSGNTIYF TGTGCCAGCAGCCATACAGAGAGCTCTGGAAACACCATATATTTT
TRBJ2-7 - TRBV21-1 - CASPKGQGHEQYF TGTGCCAGCCCCAAGGGACAGGGACACGAGCAGTACTTC
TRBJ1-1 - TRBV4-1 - CASSQNGGDEAFF TGCGCCAGCAGCCAAAACGGCGGGGATGAAGCTTTCTTT
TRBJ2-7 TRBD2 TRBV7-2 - CASSPRGLAVYEQYF TGTGCCAGCAGCCCCCGGGGACTAGCAGTCTACGAGCAGTACTTC
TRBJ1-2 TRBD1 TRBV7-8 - CASSPGQVNYGYTF TGTGCCAGCAGCCCGGGACAGGTCAACTATGGCTACACCTTC
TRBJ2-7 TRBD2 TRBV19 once CASSPRLADPYEQYF TGTGCCAGTAGTCCCCGACTAGCGGATCCCTACGAGCAGTACTTC
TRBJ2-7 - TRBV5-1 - CASSLRGYEQYF TGCGCCAGCAGCTTGAGGGGATACGAGCAGTACTTC
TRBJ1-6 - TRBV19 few CASKTASSYNSPLHF TGTGCCAGTAAGACAGCCAGCTCCTATAATTCACCCCTCCACTTT
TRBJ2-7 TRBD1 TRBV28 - CASSPLGGDRGFEQYF TGTGCCAGCAGCCCATTAGGGGGGGACAGGGGTTTCGAGCAGTACTTC
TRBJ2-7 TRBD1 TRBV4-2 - CASSQDGTGLYEQYF TGTGCCAGCAGCCAAGATGGGACAGGACTCTACGAGCAGTACTTC
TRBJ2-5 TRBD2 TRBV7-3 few CASSPSGGHETQYF TGTGCCAGCAGCCCTAGCGGGGGCCATGAGACCCAGTACTTC
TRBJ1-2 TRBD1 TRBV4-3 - CASSQGRWDSDNYGYTF TGCGCCAGCAGCCAAGGTCGTTGGGACAGCGATAACTATGGCTACACCTTC
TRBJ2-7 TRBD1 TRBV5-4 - CASSARDRGDYEQYF TGTGCCAGCAGCGCCCGGGACAGGGGGGACTACGAGCAGTACTTC
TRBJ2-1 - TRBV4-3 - CASSQSMRSDEQFF TGCGCCAGCAGCCAGTCGATGCGGAGCGATGAGCAGTTCTTC
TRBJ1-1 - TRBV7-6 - CASSLTRGGNTEAFF TGTGCCAGCAGCTTGACGAGGGGGGGGAACACTGAAGCTTTCTTT
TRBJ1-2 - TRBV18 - CASSPSAAEGGYTF TGTGCCAGCTCACCATCAGCGGCCGAGGGTGGCTACACCTTC
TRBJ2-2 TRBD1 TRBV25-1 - CASSESGQGNTGELFF TGTGCCAGCAGTGAATCGGGACAGGGGAACACCGGGGAGCTGTTTTTT
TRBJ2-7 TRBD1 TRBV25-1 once CASSEYGDRAYEQYF TGTGCCAGCAGTGAATATGGGGACAGGGCGTACGAGCAGTACTTC
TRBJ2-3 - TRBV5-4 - CASSSRLGSTDTQYF TGTGCCAGCAGCTCAAGACTAGGTAGCACAGATACGCAGTATTTT
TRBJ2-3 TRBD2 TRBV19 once CASSTRRDYTDTQYF TGTGCCAGTAGTACTCGGAGGGACTACACAGATACGCAGTATTTT
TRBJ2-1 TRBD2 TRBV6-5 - CASSRYNSGSNEQFF TGTGCCAGCAGTCGATACAATAGCGGGAGCAATGAGCAGTTCTTC
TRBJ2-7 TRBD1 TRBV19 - CASSIYGTGSYEQYF TGTGCCAGTAGTATTTACGGGACAGGGAGCTACGAGCAGTACTTC
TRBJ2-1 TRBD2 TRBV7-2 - CASSKSGTGHNEQFF TGTGCCAGCAGCAAAAGCGGGACCGGCCACAATGAGCAGTTCTTC
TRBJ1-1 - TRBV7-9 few CASSSSGGTEAFF TGTGCCAGCAGCTCCTCAGGAGGCACTGAAGCTTTCTTT
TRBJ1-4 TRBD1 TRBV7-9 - CASSSIQGANEKLFF TGTGCCAGCAGCTCCATCCAGGGGGCAAATGAAAAACTGTTTTTT
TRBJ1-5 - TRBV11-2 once CASSPSAAVQPQHF TGTGCCAGCAGCCCCTCCGCGGCGGTTCAGCCCCAGCATTTT
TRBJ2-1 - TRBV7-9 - CASSLGGGEQFF TGTGCCAGCAGCTTAGGGGGAGGTGAGCAGTTCTTC